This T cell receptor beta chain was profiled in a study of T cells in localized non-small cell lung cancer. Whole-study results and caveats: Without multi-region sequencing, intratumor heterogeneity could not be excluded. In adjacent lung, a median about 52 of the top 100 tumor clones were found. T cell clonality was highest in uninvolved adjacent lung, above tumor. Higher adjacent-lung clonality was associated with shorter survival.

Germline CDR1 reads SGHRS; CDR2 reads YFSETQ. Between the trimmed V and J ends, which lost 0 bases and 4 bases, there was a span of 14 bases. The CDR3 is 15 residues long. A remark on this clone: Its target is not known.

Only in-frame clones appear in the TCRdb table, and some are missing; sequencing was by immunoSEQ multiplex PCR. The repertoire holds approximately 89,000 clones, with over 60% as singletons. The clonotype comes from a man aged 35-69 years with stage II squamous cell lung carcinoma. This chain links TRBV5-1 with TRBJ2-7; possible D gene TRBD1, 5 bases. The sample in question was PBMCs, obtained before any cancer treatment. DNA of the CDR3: TGCGCCAGCAGCTTGGAAGGGGCCGGATGGTACGAGCAGTACTTC. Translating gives CASSLEGAGWYEQYF.